The 24 T cell receptor beta chains presented below share a single source sample, sequenced in a study of shared clonotypes between healthy human individuals. Only in-frame clones appear in the TCRdb table, and some are missing; sequencing was by immunoSEQ multiplex PCR. The table shows about 2 million clones, with around 96% occurring only once. Positive CCR7 selection of CD45RO-negative cells yielded the naive CD8 cells, and terminally differentiated effector memory CD45RA+ cells were excluded. The sequenced sample was naive CD8+ T cells sorted from blood. The origin of the receptors is a man between 18 and 29 years old in good health.

The chain employs TRBV7-2 and TRBJ2-5; TRBD1 matches at 8 bases. Germline trimming cut 3 bases from V and 5 bases from J; bases unmatched to any gene: 2. Germline CDR1 SGHTA, CDR2 FQGNSA. This CDR3 has 13 residues. This CDR3 is CASSFRGLETQYF. The CDR3 DNA follows: TGTGCCAGCAGCTTCAGGGGGCTGGAGACCCAGTACTTC. The full variable domain, completed using reference TRBV7-2 and TRBJ2-5, is GAGVSQSPSNKVTEKGKDVELRCDPISGHTALYWYRQSLGQGLEFLIYFQGNSAPDKSGLPSDRFSAERTGGSVSTLTIQRTQQEDSAVYLCASSFRGLETQYFGPGTRLLVL.

The chain has TRBV5-6 and TRBJ2-1; TRBD1 agrees at 8 bases. The germline gives CDR1 SGHDT, CDR2 YYEEEE. CDR3 size: 14 residues. Trimming at V came to 4 bases and at J to 8 bases, leaving 8 bases not matched to a gene. Written as DNA, the CDR3 is TGTGCCAGCAGCCGTCGCCAGGGGGCGGATGAGCAGTTCTTC. Amino acids: CASSRRQGADEQFF.

The rearrangement uses TRBV27 and TRBJ2-5; D not resolved. CDR1 and CDR2 (germline): MNHEY, SMNVEV (reference sequence). This CDR3 has 12 residues. V was clipped by 8 bases and J by 4 bases, with 11 bases between them. The DNA of the CDR3 is TGTGCCAGCGCCGGGTTGGGAGAGACCCAGTACTTC. It yields the protein CASAGLGETQYF.

This clone was observed a handful of times. This same CDR3 is encoded by further DNA sequences in the sample. The chain recombines TRBV28 with TRBJ2-7, with no clear D. The germline V and J ends were trimmed by 2 bases and 5 bases, with 1 base remaining between them. Germline assignment: CDR1 MDHEN and CDR2 SYDVKM. This CDR3 is built from 10 residues. The CDR3 DNA reads as TGTGCCAGCAGTTTAAACGAGCAGTACTTC. It codes for CASSLNEQYF.

This chain joins TRBV4-1 and TRBJ2-7, with 8 bases that match TRBD2. Looked up from germline, CDR1 is MGHRA and CDR2 is YSYEKL. V gave up 8 bases and J gave up 6 bases; unmatched junction bases: 9. The CDR3 consists of 13 residues. CDR3 nucleotides: TGCGCCAGCTCGCTCTCTAGCGGGTCCGAGCAGTACTTC. Encoded protein: CASSLSSGSEQYF.

The chain is built from TRBV14 and TRBJ1-6; possible D gene TRBD1, 5 bases. Between the trimmed V and J ends, which lost 0 bases and 4 bases, there was a span of 10 bases. The CDR3 spans 16 residues. Per the germline V gene, CDR1 is SGHDN and CDR2 is FVKESK. The CDR3 DNA follows: TGTGCCAGCAGCCAAGATTCGGGGGTTTATAATTCACCCCTCCACTTT. It specifies CASSQDSGVYNSPLHF.

CDR3 in DNA: TGCGCCAGCAGTCACCAACGAGGACAGGGGATCGACGGGGAGACCCAGTACTTC. Its translation is CASSHQRGQGIDGETQYF. This chain connects TRBV23-1 to TRBJ2-5; 9 bases match TRBD1. TRBV23-1 is labeled an ORF, and its function is uncertain. V trimming: 3 bases; J trimming: 5 bases; junction bases outside the gene matches: 16. The CDR3 covers 18 residues.

The V and J genes are TRBV5-1 and TRBJ2-3; D is possibly TRBD1 or TRBD2 (5 bases each). V was shortened by 3 bases and J by 0 bases, with 11 bases between the two germline ends. The CDR3 has 15 residues. Germline V lookup: CDR1 SGHRS, CDR2 YFSETQ. CDR3 DNA: TGCGCCAGCAGCTCCGGGGCCGCTAGCACAGATACGCAGTATTTT. As protein: CASSSGAASTDTQYF.

V is TRBV21-1 and J is TRBJ2-7; the table's D call, TRBD1, was not checked against the DNA. TRBV21-1 is given as a pseudogene. This CDR3 has 14 residues. The CDR3 reads CASNATGETYEQYF. CDR3 DNA: TGTGCCAGCAACGCGACAGGTGAAACCTACGAGCAGTACTTC.

The chain links TRBV7-2 to TRBJ2-1, with TRBD2 matching 8 bases. Germline V gene lookup returns CDR1 SGHTA and CDR2 FQGNSA. Trimming took 1 base from V and 14 from J; bases not matched to a gene: 10. The CDR3 is 14 amino acids. The CDR3 DNA is TGTGCCAGCAGCTTAGTCGGGACTAGTAATGCTGAGTTCTTC. Translated: CASSLVGTSNAEFF.

The rearrangement links TRBV30 to TRBJ1-3; D call uncertain. This CDR3 region has 12 residues. Germline assignment: CDR1 GTSNPN and CDR2 SVGIG (reference sequence). Trimming removed 8 bases at V and 2 bases at J, with 10 bases between. For the CDR3, the DNA is TGTGCCGGCCTATATGCTGGAAACACCATATATTTT. Translated, it gives CAGLYAGNTIYF.

This clone is a singleton in its sample. Other DNA sequences in the same sample also yield this CDR3. The chain carries TRBV5-1 and TRBJ2-7, with D possibly being TRBD1 (5 bases). This CDR3 spans 13 amino acids. CDR1 and CDR2 from the germline V gene are SGHRS and YFSETQ. The V gene lost 0 bases and the J gene lost 3 bases, with 7 bases spanning the gap. CDR3 sequence: CASSLVDSYEQYF. In DNA, the CDR3 is TGCGCCAGCAGCTTGGTAGACAGCTACGAGCAGTACTTC.

This chain connects TRBV5-6 to TRBJ2-1; D may be TRBD2 (6 bases). The CDR3 sequence is 17 residues long. Germline CDR1 and CDR2: SGHDT and YYEEEE. V was cut by 2 bases and J by 0 bases, with 15 bases left in between. The CDR3 is CASSFRARGSSYNEQFF. CDR3 DNA: TGTGCCAGCAGCTTCAGGGCCCGGGGGAGCTCCTACAATGAGCAGTTCTTC.

A note on this clone: Relative to the germline gene, one junction end is altered; a read error may explain this. The genes are TRBV7-9 and TRBJ2-7; 7 nucleotides line up with TRBD1. Looked up from germline, CDR1 is SEHNR and CDR2 is FQNEAQ (reference sequence). This CDR3 has 10 amino acids. CDR3 in amino acids: CASSYDRADF. CDR3 DNA sequence: TGTGCCAGCAGTTATGACAGGGCTGACTTC.

This clone was recorded once. The rearrangement uses TRBV7-3 and TRBJ1-4; weak D call: TRBD1 (5 bases). V was trimmed by 6 bases and J by 7 bases, leaving 21 bases between them. Looked up from germline, CDR1 is SGHTA and CDR2 is FQGTGA. CDR3 length: 16 amino acids. The CDR3 loop reads CASRSRARANFEKLFF. CDR3 sequence (DNA): TGTGCCAGCAGATCCAGAGCCAGGGCAAACTTTGAAAAACTGTTTTTT.

This chain uses TRBV5-6 with TRBJ2-7; 7 positions match TRBD2. The CDR3 is made up of 16 amino acids. The germline V gene has CDR1 SGHDT and CDR2 YYEEEE. The ends lost 3 bases at V and 3 bases at J; junction bases unmatched: 12. The CDR3: CASSWGSSGRYYEQYF. The CDR3, as DNA: TGTGCCAGCAGCTGGGGCTCTAGCGGACGATACTACGAGCAGTACTTC.

The J gene is TRBJ2-5, the V gene TRBV6-1, with no clear D. Looked up from germline, CDR1 is MNHNS and CDR2 is SASEGT. V lost 8 bases to trimming and J lost 4 bases, with 8 bases between them. The CDR3 loop spans 11 amino acids. This CDR3 is CASGWGETQYF. The CDR3 nucleotides read TGTGCCAGCGGATGGGGAGAGACCCAGTACTTC.

The gene calls are TRBV14 and TRBJ2-2; no reliable D call. Trimming removed 4 bases from V and 3 bases from J, with 3 bases in between. The CDR3 loop spans 12 amino acids. Germline V gives CDR1 SGHDN, CDR2 FVKESK. The CDR3 protein is CASSLDTGELFF. The CDR3 nucleotides are TGTGCCAGCAGCCTTGACACCGGGGAGCTGTTTTTT.

V is TRBV27 and J is TRBJ2-1; TRBD1 matches 12 bases. This CDR3 spans 15 amino acids. In germline, CDR1 is MNHEY, CDR2 SMNVEV (reference sequence). V shed 4 bases and J 6 bases; nucleotides not matched to a gene: 4. The CDR3 DNA reads TGTGCCAGCAGTTCCGGGACAGGGGGCCGCAATGAGCAGTTCTTC. Protein: CASSSGTGGRNEQFF.

The chain recombines TRBV6-1 with TRBJ2-7; the match to TRBD1 covers 8 bases. The germline V gene has CDR1 MNHNS and CDR2 SASEGT. With V trimmed by 6 bases and J by 4 bases, 8 bases remained unmatched. The CDR3 covers 14 residues. In nucleotides, the CDR3 is TGTGCCAGCAGCAACCAGGGGGCAAGTTACGAGCAGTACTTC. Its protein is CASSNQGASYEQYF.

V is TRBV19 and J is TRBJ2-1, with TRBD1 matching 8 bases. This CDR3 comprises 14 residues. Germline V gene data show CDR1 as LNHDA and CDR2 as SQIVND (reference sequence). V trimming: 6 bases; J trimming: 2 bases; junction bases outside the gene matches: 3. The CDR3 region has the DNA TGTGCCAGTAGCCGACAGGGGACCTACAATGAGCAGTTCTTC. Its protein is CASSRQGTYNEQFF.

J is TRBJ2-1 and V is TRBV6-5; D gene uncertain. Germline V lookup: CDR1 MNHEY, CDR2 SVGAGI. The V end lost 5 bases, the J end lost 10 bases, and 15 bases lay between the germline ends. This CDR3 spans 13 amino acids. This chain's CDR3 is CASSPKPLGEQFF. In DNA, the CDR3 is TGTGCCAGCAGTCCCAAGCCCCTAGGAGAGCAGTTCTTC.

This rearrangement joins TRBV5-1 to TRBJ1-2, with D uncertain. From germline, CDR1 is SGHRS and CDR2 YFSETQ. The CDR3 has 14 residues. Trimming removed 4 bases at V and 8 bases at J, with 18 bases between. The CDR3 sequence is CASSPRGEGQGYTF. The CDR3 DNA reads as TGCGCCAGCAGCCCGAGAGGAGAAGGGCAGGGCTACACCTTC.

In nucleotides, the CDR3 is TGTGCCAGCAGATTTTGGACTAGGGGGACAGATACGCAGTATTTT. It translates to CASRFWTRGTDTQYF. This chain links TRBV7-8 with TRBJ2-3; possible D gene TRBD2, 7 bases. This CDR3 region has 15 residues. V was cut by 6 bases and J by 3 bases, with 16 bases left in between. Looked up from germline, CDR1 is SGHVS and CDR2 is FQNEAQ.